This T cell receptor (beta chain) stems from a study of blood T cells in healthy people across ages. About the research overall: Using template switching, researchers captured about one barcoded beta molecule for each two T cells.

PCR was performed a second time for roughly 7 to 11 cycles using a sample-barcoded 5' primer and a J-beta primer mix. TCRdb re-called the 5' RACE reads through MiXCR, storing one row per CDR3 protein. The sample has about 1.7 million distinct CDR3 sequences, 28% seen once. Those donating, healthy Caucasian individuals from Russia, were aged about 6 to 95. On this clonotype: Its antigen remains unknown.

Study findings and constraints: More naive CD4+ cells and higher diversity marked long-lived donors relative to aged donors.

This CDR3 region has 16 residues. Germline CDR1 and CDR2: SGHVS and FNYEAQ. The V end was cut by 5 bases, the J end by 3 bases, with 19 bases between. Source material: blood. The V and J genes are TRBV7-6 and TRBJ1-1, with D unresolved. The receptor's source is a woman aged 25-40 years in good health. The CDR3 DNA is TGTGCCAGCAGCCCCTGGGCAGGCGCCTCGGACACTGAAGCTTTCTTT. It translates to CASSPWAGASDTEAFF.